Shown below are 10 T cell receptor beta chains from a single sample sequenced in a study of shared clonotypes between healthy human individuals (dated by TCRdb to about 2020). The protocol used for the library was the immunoSEQ multiplex PCR assay. Drawn from immuneACCESS, this table holds only the in-frame rearrangements with V and J called that TCRdb kept. Clones are partly lost; checked studies trace under half to an unresolved V gene and leave the rest unexplained. This sample has about 300,000 clones in its table, and over 65% of those were observed once. Clones ranked in the top ten supply around a tenth of the sample. The sequencing input was memory CD4+ T cells sorted from blood. In the paper's terms, the cell subset or site label means: CD45RA-negative fraction. These TCRs come from a young man in good health.

This chain joins TRBV6-1 and TRBJ2-7; TRBD2 matches at 11 bases. The germline gives CDR1 MNHNS, CDR2 SASEGT. After removal of 3 bases from V and 6 bases from J, the junction contained 4 bases not matched to a gene. This CDR3 contains 14 residues. The CDR3 DNA reads as TGTGCCAGCAGTGACAGGCTAGCGGGGGGCGAGCAGTACTTC. It codes for CASSDRLAGGEQYF.

To note about this clone: At the DNA level, this CDR3 is encoded by other sequences in the same sample as well. V and J are TRBV18 and TRBJ2-1, with D unresolved. Germline lookup yields CDR1 KGHSH and CDR2 LQKENI. The germline V and J ends were trimmed by 4 bases and 5 bases, with 3 bases remaining between them. There are 11 residues in the CDR3. This CDR3 is CASSLNNEQFF. The CDR3 DNA is TGTGCCAGCTCACTCAACAATGAGCAGTTCTTC.

The J gene is TRBJ1-2, the V gene TRBV7-6; no definite D call. This CDR3 has 14 amino acids. The V gene's germline CDR1 is SGHVS and CDR2 FNYEAQ. V gave up 4 bases and J gave up 4 bases, with 13 bases separating them. CDR3 nucleotides: TGTGCCAGCAGCTCCTCTCGAAAGACCTATGGCTACACCTTC. It codes for CASSSSRKTYGYTF.

The V gene is TRBV11-1, the J gene TRBJ2-1; D might be TRBD2 (6 bases). CDR1 is SGHAT and CDR2 is FQDESV in the germline V gene (reference sequence). The CDR3 extends over 17 amino acids. Trimming removed 5 bases from V and 3 bases from J, with 20 bases in between. Written as DNA, the CDR3 is TGTGCCAGCAGCCCCGGGGGTGCTAGTTCGATCTACAATGAGCAGTTCTTC. Its protein product is CASSPGGASSIYNEQFF.

In its sample, this clone was seen a few times. This rearrangement joins TRBV11-2 to TRBJ1-2, with no clear D. CDR3 length equals 11 residues. The germline V gene has CDR1 SGHAT and CDR2 FQNNGV. The V end lost 3 bases, the J end lost 5 bases, and 4 bases lay between the germline ends. The CDR3 here is CASSLSYGYTF. CDR3 sequence (DNA): TGTGCCAGCAGCTTGTCGTATGGCTACACCTTC.

V gene TRBV7-7 combines with J gene TRBJ2-5; TRBD2 is a possible D gene (6 bases). The length of the CDR3 is 13 residues. Germline V gene sequence: CDR1 SSHAT, CDR2 FNYEAQ (reference sequence). The ends were cut back, 3 bases at V and 5 bases at J, with 10 bases in the middle. The chain's CDR3 is CASSFGEAETQYF. For the CDR3, the DNA is TGTGCCAGCAGCTTCGGGGAGGCGGAGACCCAGTACTTC.

This clone appeared once. J is TRBJ2-1 and V is TRBV5-1; TRBD2 matches 14 bases. The germline V gene encodes CDR1 SGHRS and CDR2 YFSETQ. The CDR3 has 18 amino acids. After removal of 4 bases from V and 8 bases from J, the junction contained 14 bases not matched to a gene. CDR3 DNA: TGCGCCAGCAGCCCCGGACTAGCGGGAGGTCCGGTCGGCGATGAGCAGTTCTTC. Its protein is CASSPGLAGGPVGDEQFF.

V is TRBV18 and J is TRBJ2-5; 7 nucleotides line up with TRBD1. The V gene's germline CDR1 is KGHSH and CDR2 LQKENI. After removal of 2 bases from V and 3 bases from J, the junction contained 15 bases not matched to a gene. The CDR3 totals 18 residues. CDR3 protein: CASSPAASPGQAKETQYF. CDR3 nucleotides: TGTGCCAGCTCACCAGCAGCGTCTCCTGGACAGGCAAAAGAGACCCAGTACTTC.

The chain links TRBV23-1 to TRBJ2-5; TRBD2 aligns across 7 bases. TRBV23-1 counts as an open reading frame of uncertain function. With 3 bases clipped from V and 1 base from J, the junction kept 5 bases outside the gene matches. CDR3 size: 15 residues. The CDR3 DNA follows: TGCGCCAGCAGTCAGCGGGGGAGGCCCCAAGAGACCCAGTACTTC. Translation gives CASSQRGRPQETQYF.

The V and J genes are TRBV2 and TRBJ2-7; 7 bases are shared with TRBD2. Germline V lookup: CDR1 SNHLY, CDR2 FYNNEI. This CDR3 comprises 16 residues. Losses at the gene ends were 7 bases for V and 11 bases for J; bases not matched to a gene: 23. The CDR3 loop is CASTRGSGGSSRVEYF. CDR3 sequence (DNA): TGTGCCAGCACCCGTGGATCCGGGGGGTCGTCTAGAGTAGAGTACTTC.